The 18 T cell receptor beta chains below all came from one sample that was sequenced in a study of T cell responses to AZD1222 COVID-19 vaccine. TCRdb's table, derived via immunoSEQ multiplex PCR, lists solely in-frame clones and lacks some. The top ten clones hold around 0.5% of a sample with 240,000 or so clones, approximately 93% of them seen once. The sample in question was peripheral blood, obtained on day 0 of AZD1222 vaccination. The source is an adult in good health.

As regards this clone: The same CDR3 also results from other DNA sequences found in this sample. The chain couples TRBV28 to TRBJ1-2; D is unclear. This CDR3 is built from 12 residues. CDR1 is MDHEN, CDR2 SYDVKM, per germline. V was clipped by 6 bases and J by 4 bases, with 9 bases between them. The CDR3 reads CASRPTRYGYTF. CDR3 DNA sequence: TGTGCCAGCAGACCGACACGCTATGGCTACACCTTC.

The V and J genes are TRBV5-1 and TRBJ2-5; 7 positions match TRBD1. The CDR3 runs to 13 residues. Trimming cost V 4 bases and J 2 bases; bases outside gene matches: 2. The germline CDR1 and CDR2 sequences are SGHRS and YFSETQ. CDR3 sequence reads: CASSQTGQETQYF. The CDR3 nucleotides read TGCGCCAGCAGCCAGACAGGGCAAGAGACCCAGTACTTC.

The V and J genes are TRBV6-5 and TRBJ1-3, with unresolved D. The CDR3 sequence is 13 residues long. Germline V lookup: CDR1 MNHEY, CDR2 SVGAGI. V was pared by 2 bases and J by 4 bases, with 6 bases between. The CDR3: CASSYTRGNTIYF. As DNA, the CDR3 is TGTGCCAGCAGTTACACCCGAGGAAACACCATATATTTT.

A word on this clone: A read error is possible here, since a much larger clone lies one base away. The chain uses TRBV5-1 and TRBJ1-2; no firm D call. Germline CDR1 and CDR2: SGHRS and YFSETQ. V lost 1 base and J 4 bases, leaving 11 bases between the germline ends. The CDR3 extends over 14 amino acids. The CDR3 nucleotides read TGCGCCAGCAGCTTGAGTCAGGCGATCTATGGCTACACCTTC. Protein: CASSLSQAIYGYTF.

This chain links TRBV20-1 with TRBJ2-2; 7 positions match TRBD1. The CDR3 sequence is 15 residues long. CDR1 and CDR2 from the germline V gene are DFQATT and SNEGSKA (reference sequence). The ends lost 3 bases at V and 0 bases at J; junction bases unmatched: 4. The CDR3 DNA follows: TGCAGTGCTAGTTACAGGGGATCGAACACCGGGGAGCTGTTTTTT. Translating it yields CSASYRGSNTGELFF.

The chain combines TRBV28 with TRBJ1-6; D ambiguous. Per germline, CDR1 MDHEN and CDR2 SYDVKM. The CDR3 consists of 14 residues. CDR3 coding DNA: TGTGCTTCAGTGCACGGCTCCTATAATTCACCCCTCCACTTT. It yields the protein CASVHGSYNSPLHF.

This chain joins TRBV7-3 and TRBJ1-1; D unresolved. The CDR3 consists of 14 residues. V lost 5 bases to trimming and J lost 1 base, with 11 bases between them. The germline CDR1 and CDR2 sequences are SGHTA and FQGTGA. For the CDR3, the DNA is TGTGCCAGCAGCCTTCTAGCCTCGAACACTGAAGCTTTCTTT. Translating it yields CASSLLASNTEAFF.

This chain connects TRBV3-1 (or the pseudogene TRBV3-2) to TRBJ2-7; 12 nucleotides agree with TRBD2. The CDR3 is 15 amino acids. Germline trimming cut 4 bases from V and 3 bases from J; bases unmatched to any gene: 4. Germline assignment: CDR1 LGHDT and CDR2 YNNKEL (reference sequence). CDR3 sequence reads: CASSPSGRAGYEQYF. The CDR3 nucleotides are TGTGCCAGCAGCCCTAGCGGGAGGGCAGGCTACGAGCAGTACTTC.

This chain joins TRBV7-8 and TRBJ2-3, with D perhaps TRBD1 or TRBD2 (5 bases each). Looked up from germline, CDR1 is SGHVS and CDR2 is FQNEAQ. V was pared by 1 base and J by 2 bases, with 13 bases between. The CDR3 is 16 amino acids. Here the CDR3 DNA reads TGTGCCAGCAGCTTAGGGGCAGGGACCGACACAGATACGCAGTATTTT. Its protein product is CASSLGAGTDTDTQYF. The entire variable domain, with the rest obtained from reference TRBV7-8 and TRBJ2-3, is as follows: GAGVSQSPRYKVAKRGQDVALRCDPISGHVSLFWYQQALGQGPEFLTYFQNEAQLDKSGLPSDRFFAERPEGSVSTLKIQRTQQEDSAVYLCASSLGAGTDTDTQYFGPGTRLTVL.

DNA of the CDR3: TGTGCCAGCAGACTAGCGGGAGGGCCTCGGGGGGAGCTGTTTTTT. This codes for CASRLAGGPRGELFF. V gene TRBV7-2 combines with J gene TRBJ2-2; 13 bases agree with TRBD2. With 6 bases clipped from V and 8 bases from J, the junction kept 6 bases outside the gene matches. This CDR3 has 15 amino acids. Germline V gives CDR1 SGHTA, CDR2 FQGNSA. The whole variable domain, filled in from reference TRBV7-2 and TRBJ2-2, reads GAGVSQSPSNKVTEKGKDVELRCDPISGHTALYWYRQSLGQGLEFLIYFQGNSAPDKSGLPSDRFSAERTGGSVSTLTIQRTQQEDSAVYLCASRLAGGPRGELFFGEGSRLTVL.

The chain joins TRBV28 to TRBJ2-5, with D possibly matching TRBD2 (6 bases). Germline CDR1 reads MDHEN; CDR2 reads SYDVKM. V was pared by 7 bases and J by 4 bases, with 19 bases between. The CDR3 length is 15 residues. The CDR3 DNA reads TGTGCCAGCACCTGGGGGGACGGAAGACGAGAGACCCAGTACTTC. Translation gives CASTWGDGRRETQYF.

The chain links TRBV28 to TRBJ1-4; TRBD1 agrees at 7 bases. Trimming removed 2 bases from V and 11 bases from J; junction bases left unmatched: 2. Germline loops: CDR1 MDHEN, CDR2 SYDVKM. CDR3 size: 12 residues. CDR3 sequence reads: CASSLRGRKLFF. Here the CDR3 DNA reads TGTGCCAGCAGTTTAAGGGGGCGCAAACTGTTTTTT.

The rearrangement links TRBV7-2 to TRBJ1-4; tentative D call: TRBD1 (5 bases). Germline V lookup: CDR1 SGHTA, CDR2 FQGNSA. The CDR3 has 12 amino acids. V was pared by 5 bases and J by 10 bases, with 11 bases between. The CDR3 DNA reads as TGTGCCAGCAGCCGACTTACAGGAAAACTGTTTTTT. Encoded protein: CASSRLTGKLFF.

The chain couples TRBV6-5 to TRBJ2-5, with 11 bases lining up with TRBD1. This CDR3 contains 15 residues. The germline gives CDR1 MNHEY, CDR2 SVGAGI. J lost 5 bases, V lost 5 bases, and 7 bases had no gene match. CDR3 in DNA: TGTGCCAGCAGTCTGGACAGGGGGCGGGAGGAGACCCAGTACTTC. Its translation is CASSLDRGREETQYF.

The V call is TRBV6-1, the J call TRBJ2-2; possibly TRBD1 for D (5 bases). The V gene lost 1 base and the J gene lost 3 bases, with 9 bases spanning the gap. In germline, CDR1 is MNHNS, CDR2 SASEGT. This CDR3 has 15 residues. The CDR3, as DNA: TGTGCCAGCAGTGAAGAAGGACATTACACCGGGGAGCTGTTTTTT. Translating gives CASSEEGHYTGELFF.

The V gene is TRBV2, the J gene TRBJ2-3; the D gene is possibly TRBD1 (6 bases). Trimming stripped 2 bases from V and 5 bases from J, with 14 bases between. CDR3 length equals 15 residues. Germline CDR1 and CDR2: SNHLY and FYNNEI. The CDR3 reads CASSELGTLRDTQYF. The CDR3 DNA follows: TGTGCCAGCAGTGAACTGGGGACATTACGAGATACGCAGTATTTT.

V gene TRBV28 combines with J gene TRBJ1-2; TRBD1 is a possible D gene (5 bases). Deletions cut 6 bases from V and 0 bases from J, with 14 bases between. CDR3 length: 15 residues. Germline CDR1 and CDR2: MDHEN and SYDVKM. The CDR3, as DNA: TGTGCCAGCAGCCCTCAAGGGGTAGCTAACTATGGCTACACCTTC. Protein product: CASSPQGVANYGYTF.

Here the CDR3 reads CASSPRQILSNSSGNTIYF. DNA for the CDR3: TGTGCCAGCTCACCAAGACAGATACTCAGTAACTCCTCTGGAAACACCATATATTTT. This chain uses TRBV18 with TRBJ1-3, with D tentatively TRBD1 (5 bases). Per germline, CDR1 KGHSH and CDR2 LQKENI. Trimming stripped 2 bases from V and 0 bases from J, with 20 bases between. CDR3 size: 19 residues.